This is a list of T cell receptor beta chains from one sample in a study of CD8+CD57+ T cells in acquired aplastic anemia. In TCRdb, the reads were re-called with MiXCR into one record per CDR3 protein. The sample lists approximately 130,000 distinct CDR3 sequences, 35% to 50% occurring once. The specimen sequenced was sorted CD4+, CD8+, or CD8+CD57+ T cells (not recorded which) from PBMCs. Receptors were obtained from a human donor in good health, serving as a control. The CDR3 runs from the conserved cysteine through the conserved F or W. The D gene is left open where the match is weak. A row's size may be missing; if present it is once, few, many or a size class.

j_gene: TRBJ2-1
abundance: once
d_gene: TRBD2
v_gene: TRBV10-3
CDR3aa: CAIRTSGNNEQFF
CDR3nt: TGTGCCATAAGGACTAGCGGCAACAATGAGCAGTTCTTC

j_gene: TRBJ2-3
abundance: once
d_gene: TRBD2
v_gene: TRBV10-3
CDR3aa: CAIRPSGSTPDTQYF
CDR3nt: TGTGCCATCAGGCCTAGCGGGAGTACCCCAGATACGCAGTATTTT

j_gene: TRBJ2-5
abundance: .
d_gene: .
v_gene: TRBV25-1
CDR3aa: CASSAGQRWETQYF
CDR3nt: TGTGCCAGCAGTGCAGGGCAACGGTGGGAGACCCAGTACTTC

j_gene: TRBJ2-5
abundance: many
d_gene: TRBD2
v_gene: TRBV2
CDR3aa: CASIRASGSETQYF
CDR3nt: TGTGCCAGCATTCGGGCTAGCGGGAGTGAGACCCAGTACTTC

j_gene: TRBJ1-1
abundance: .
d_gene: .
v_gene: TRBV7-6
CDR3aa: CASGGPSTEAFF
CDR3nt: TGTGCCAGCGGAGGGCCAAGCACTGAAGCTTTCTTT

j_gene: TRBJ1-1
abundance: .
d_gene: .
v_gene: TRBV20-1
CDR3aa: CSATVSNTEAFF
CDR3nt: TGCAGTGCGACAGTATCCAACACTGAAGCTTTCTTT

j_gene: TRBJ2-3
abundance: many
d_gene: TRBD2
v_gene: TRBV5-1
CDR3aa: CASSVTPGLAGVGTDTQYF
CDR3nt: TGCGCCAGCAGCGTCACCCCGGGACTAGCGGGAGTAGGGACAGATACGCAGTATTTT

j_gene: TRBJ2-7
abundance: .
d_gene: .
v_gene: TRBV11-1
CDR3aa: CASSLGVTYEQYF
CDR3nt: TGTGCCAGCAGCTTAGGGGTTACCTACGAGCAGTACTTC

j_gene: TRBJ1-1
abundance: many
d_gene: TRBD1
v_gene: TRBV12-3/TRBV12-4
CDR3aa: CASRDPGQDTEAFF
CDR3nt: TGTGCCAGCAGGGACCCGGGACAGGACACTGAAGCTTTCTTT

j_gene: TRBJ2-1
abundance: .
d_gene: .
v_gene: TRBV24-1
CDR3aa: CATSGRASSYNEQFF
CDR3nt: TGTGCCACCAGTGGCCGGGCGAGCTCCTACAATGAGCAGTTCTTC

j_gene: TRBJ2-5
abundance: .
d_gene: TRBD2
v_gene: TRBV3-1
CDR3aa: CASSQPPGTSGTRGETQYF
CDR3nt: TGTGCCAGCAGCCAACCCCCGGGGACTAGCGGAACCCGCGGAGAGACCCAGTACTTC

j_gene: TRBJ2-1
abundance: many
d_gene: .
v_gene: TRBV30
CDR3aa: CAWSPTRDEQFF
CDR3nt: TGTGCCTGGAGTCCGACCCGGGATGAGCAGTTCTTC

j_gene: TRBJ2-3
abundance: many
d_gene: TRBD2
v_gene: TRBV19
CDR3aa: CASSIGGLARTQYF
CDR3nt: TGTGCCAGTAGTATAGGGGGACTAGCCCGCACGCAGTATTTT

j_gene: TRBJ1-3
abundance: many
d_gene: .
v_gene: TRBV20-1
CDR3aa: CSARPNGNTIYF
CDR3nt: TGCAGTGCTAGACCTAATGGAAACACCATATATTTT

j_gene: TRBJ2-7
abundance: many
d_gene: TRBD1
v_gene: TRBV10-1
CDR3aa: CASSRGQGFHEQYF
CDR3nt: TGCGCCAGCTCCCGGGGACAGGGGTTCCACGAGCAGTACTTC

j_gene: TRBJ2-3
abundance: once
d_gene: TRBD2
v_gene: TRBV24-1
CDR3aa: CATSDSLAAGTQYF
CDR3nt: TGTGCCACCAGTGATTCTCTAGCGGCAGGGACGCAGTATTTT

j_gene: TRBJ1-5
abundance: many
d_gene: .
v_gene: TRBV20-1
CDR3aa: CSASGPGGNQPQHF
CDR3nt: TGCAGTGCTAGTGGACCCGGCGGCAATCAGCCCCAGCATTTT

j_gene: TRBJ2-7
abundance: many
d_gene: TRBD1
v_gene: TRBV19
CDR3aa: CASSTLRDRGPGNEQYF
CDR3nt: TGTGCCAGTAGTACGTTAAGGGACAGGGGCCCTGGAAACGAGCAGTACTTC

j_gene: TRBJ2-2
abundance: many
d_gene: .
v_gene: TRBV7-9
CDR3aa: CASSLVNGGELFF
CDR3nt: TGTGCCAGCAGCTTAGTTAACGGAGGGGAGCTGTTTTTT

j_gene: TRBJ1-5
abundance: .
d_gene: .
v_gene: TRBV6-2/TRBV6-3
CDR3aa: CASRYSHRVGNQPQHF
CDR3nt: TGTGCCAGCCGTTACTCGCACAGGGTCGGCAATCAGCCCCAGCATTTT

j_gene: TRBJ2-5
abundance: many
d_gene: .
v_gene: TRBV9
CDR3aa: CASSVGYGGETQYF
CDR3nt: TGTGCCAGCAGCGTAGGCTACGGGGGAGAGACCCAGTACTTC

j_gene: TRBJ2-2
abundance: many
d_gene: .
v_gene: TRBV5-5
CDR3aa: CASSLGAGRTGELFF
CDR3nt: TGTGCCAGCAGCTTGGGGGCAGGAAGGACCGGGGAGCTGTTTTTT

j_gene: TRBJ2-2
abundance: .
d_gene: .
v_gene: TRBV5-4
CDR3aa: CASATPGNTGELFF
CDR3nt: TGTGCCAGCGCCACGCCGGGGAACACCGGGGAGCTGTTTTTT

j_gene: TRBJ1-1
abundance: .
d_gene: TRBD1
v_gene: TRBV2
CDR3aa: CASTGTGARPTEAFF
CDR3nt: TGTGCCAGCACGGGTACAGGGGCGCGCCCCACTGAAGCTTTCTTC

j_gene: TRBJ2-7
abundance: .
d_gene: TRBD1
v_gene: TRBV19
CDR3aa: CASSWGQGAYEQYF
CDR3nt: TGTGCCAGTAGTTGGGGACAGGGGGCCTACGAGCAGTACTTC

j_gene: TRBJ2-5
abundance: .
d_gene: .
v_gene: TRBV11-2
CDR3aa: CASSSHRVQETQYF
CDR3nt: TGTGCCAGCAGCTCCCACAGGGTCCAAGAGACCCAGTACTTC

j_gene: TRBJ2-5
abundance: .
d_gene: TRBD1
v_gene: TRBV19
CDR3aa: CASSTGRQGTQYF
CDR3nt: TGTGCCAGTAGTACCGGTCGACAGGGGACCCAGTACTTC

j_gene: TRBJ2-5
abundance: .
d_gene: .
v_gene: TRBV19
CDR3aa: CASSPTRAETQYF
CDR3nt: TGTGCCAGTAGTCCGACTAGAGCGGAGACCCAGTACTTC

j_gene: TRBJ1-1
abundance: few
d_gene: .
v_gene: TRBV6-1
CDR3aa: CASSEANRANTEAFF
CDR3nt: TGTGCCAGCAGTGAAGCGAACAGGGCAAACACTGAAGCTTTCTTT

j_gene: TRBJ2-2
abundance: .
d_gene: TRBD2
v_gene: TRBV3-1
CDR3aa: CASSSLLQRENTGELFF
CDR3nt: TGTGCCAGCAGCTCCCTCCTCCAGCGGGAGAACACCGGGGAGCTGTTTTTT

j_gene: TRBJ2-7
abundance: many
d_gene: .
v_gene: TRBV29-1
CDR3aa: CSAAEDSFSYEQYF
CDR3nt: TGCAGCGCCGCCGAGGACAGTTTTTCCTACGAGCAGTACTTC

j_gene: TRBJ2-7
abundance: .
d_gene: .
v_gene: TRBV24-1
CDR3aa: CASSHGHTSSYEQYF
CDR3nt: TGTGCCAGCAGCCACGGACACACTAGCTCCTACGAGCAGTACTTC

j_gene: TRBJ1-1
abundance: many
d_gene: .
v_gene: TRBV15
CDR3aa: CATRSRMNTEAFF
CDR3nt: TGTGCCACCAGATCCCGGATGAACACTGAAGCTTTCTTT

j_gene: TRBJ2-2
abundance: many
d_gene: .
v_gene: TRBV24-1
CDR3aa: CATSGPSPGELFF
CDR3nt: TGTGCCACCAGCGGGCCTAGTCCCGGGGAGCTGTTTTTT

j_gene: TRBJ2-5
abundance: .
d_gene: TRBD2
v_gene: TRBV6-2/TRBV6-3
CDR3aa: CASSLTGTTFSGRPETQYF
CDR3nt: TGTGCCAGCAGTTTGACCGGGACTACCTTTAGCGGGCGTCCAGAGACCCAGTACTTC

j_gene: TRBJ2-3
abundance: .
d_gene: TRBD2
v_gene: TRBV29-1
CDR3aa: CSEGTSGGTDTQYF
CDR3nt: TGCAGCGAGGGGACTAGCGGGGGGACAGATACGCAGTATTTT

j_gene: TRBJ1-3
abundance: many
d_gene: .
v_gene: TRBV11-1
CDR3aa: CASSFDVPSGNTIYF
CDR3nt: TGTGCCAGCAGCTTTGACGTACCCTCTGGAAACACCATATATTTT

j_gene: TRBJ1-3
abundance: many
d_gene: TRBD1
v_gene: TRBV20-1
CDR3aa: CSASGQGGVNTIYF
CDR3nt: TGCAGTGCTAGTGGACAGGGCGGGGTAAACACCATATATTTT

j_gene: TRBJ1-2
abundance: many
d_gene: TRBD1
v_gene: TRBV12-3/TRBV12-4
CDR3aa: CASSLALSGLQGGYTF
CDR3nt: TGTGCCAGCAGTTTAGCGCTATCGGGGTTACAGGGGGGCTACACCTTC

j_gene: TRBJ1-2
abundance: few
d_gene: TRBD1
v_gene: TRBV20-1
CDR3aa: CSAQVAGTGVNYGYTF
CDR3nt: TGCAGTGCTCAGGTCGCTGGGACAGGGGTTAACTATGGCTACACCTTC

j_gene: TRBJ2-1
abundance: many
d_gene: TRBD1
v_gene: TRBV11-2
CDR3aa: CASSHRDSVNEQFF
CDR3nt: TGTGCCAGCAGCCACCGGGACAGCGTCAATGAGCAGTTCTTC

j_gene: TRBJ2-5
abundance: .
d_gene: TRBD1
v_gene: TRBV7-7
CDR3aa: CASSSTGYETQYF
CDR3nt: TGTGCCAGCAGCTCGACAGGGTACGAGACCCAGTACTTC

j_gene: TRBJ2-3
abundance: many
d_gene: .
v_gene: TRBV12-3/TRBV12-4
CDR3aa: CASTLRRTDTQYF
CDR3nt: TGTGCCAGCACCCTAAGAAGAACAGATACGCAGTATTTT

j_gene: TRBJ1-1
abundance: many
d_gene: .
v_gene: TRBV5-1
CDR3aa: CASSLGPIQGSTEAFF
CDR3nt: TGCGCCAGCAGCTTGGGCCCGATACAGGGCTCGACTGAAGCTTTCTTT

j_gene: TRBJ1-2
abundance: .
d_gene: .
v_gene: TRBV24-1
CDR3aa: CATSDPPDYGYTF
CDR3nt: TGTGCCACCAGTGATCCACCCGATTATGGCTACACCTTC

j_gene: TRBJ1-1
abundance: many
d_gene: TRBD1
v_gene: TRBV9
CDR3aa: CASSGGTVTEAFF
CDR3nt: TGTGCCAGCAGCGGGGGGACAGTCACTGAAGCTTTCTTT

j_gene: TRBJ2-2
abundance: .
d_gene: .
v_gene: TRBV24-1
CDR3aa: CPQGCANTGELFF
CDR3nt: TGTCCCCAGGGCTGTGCGAACACCGGGGAGCTGTTTTTT

j_gene: TRBJ2-7
abundance: once
d_gene: .
v_gene: TRBV10-3
CDR3aa: CAIRLEGSYEQYF
CDR3nt: TGTGCCATCAGACTTGAGGGATCGTACGAGCAGTACTTC

j_gene: TRBJ2-6
abundance: .
d_gene: .
v_gene: TRBV19
CDR3aa: CASSISGLNSGANVLTF
CDR3nt: TGTGCCAGTAGTATATCGGGACTCAACTCTGGGGCCAACGTCCTGACTTTC

j_gene: TRBJ2-7
abundance: once
d_gene: .
v_gene: TRBV7-9
CDR3aa: CASGWKADYEQYF
CDR3nt: TGTGCCAGCGGCTGGAAGGCCGACTACGAGCAGTACTTC

j_gene: TRBJ2-5
abundance: .
d_gene: .
v_gene: TRBV29-1
CDR3aa: CSAVTGQETQYF
CDR3nt: TGCAGCGCCGTGACTGGACAAGAGACCCAGTACTTC

j_gene: TRBJ1-1
abundance: .
d_gene: .
v_gene: TRBV10-3
CDR3aa: CAISQTATEAFF
CDR3nt: TGTGCCATCAGTCAGACAGCCACTGAAGCTTTCTTT

j_gene: TRBJ2-3
abundance: .
d_gene: TRBD2
v_gene: TRBV4-2
CDR3aa: CASSLDSSGRLDTQYF
CDR3nt: TGTGCCAGCAGCCTTGATTCTAGCGGGAGGTTAGATACGCAGTATTTT

j_gene: TRBJ2-5
abundance: .
d_gene: .
v_gene: TRBV19
CDR3aa: CASSTYHGGGMVETQYF
CDR3nt: TGTGCCAGTAGTACCTATCACGGTGGGGGGATGGTAGAGACCCAGTACTTC

j_gene: TRBJ2-7
abundance: .
d_gene: .
v_gene: TRBV5-1
CDR3aa: CASSRTGDSYEQYF
CDR3nt: TGCGCCAGCAGCCGAACAGGCGACTCCTACGAGCAGTACTTC

j_gene: TRBJ1-6
abundance: .
d_gene: .
v_gene: TRBV2
CDR3aa: CASSELGVRDSPLHF
CDR3nt: TGTGCCAGCAGTGAACTGGGCGTGAGGGATTCACCCCTCCACTTT

j_gene: TRBJ2-1
abundance: .
d_gene: .
v_gene: TRBV6-5
CDR3aa: CASSYRPSSYNEQFF
CDR3nt: TGTGCCAGCAGTTACCGCCCGAGCTCCTACAATGAGCAGTTCTTC

j_gene: TRBJ1-2
abundance: few
d_gene: .
v_gene: TRBV15
CDR3aa: CATGRDLSTYYGYTF
CDR3nt: TGTGCCACCGGCAGAGATCTAAGCACTTACTATGGCTACACCTTC

j_gene: TRBJ1-6
abundance: .
d_gene: TRBD1
v_gene: TRBV12-3/TRBV12-4
CDR3aa: CASSSGTGGTPFHF
CDR3nt: TGTGCCAGCAGTTCAGGGACAGGGGGGACACCCTTCCACTTT

j_gene: TRBJ1-2
abundance: once
d_gene: TRBD1
v_gene: TRBV25-1
CDR3aa: CASSPQGVYGYTF
CDR3nt: TGTGCCAGCAGTCCCCAGGGGGTATATGGCTACACCTTC